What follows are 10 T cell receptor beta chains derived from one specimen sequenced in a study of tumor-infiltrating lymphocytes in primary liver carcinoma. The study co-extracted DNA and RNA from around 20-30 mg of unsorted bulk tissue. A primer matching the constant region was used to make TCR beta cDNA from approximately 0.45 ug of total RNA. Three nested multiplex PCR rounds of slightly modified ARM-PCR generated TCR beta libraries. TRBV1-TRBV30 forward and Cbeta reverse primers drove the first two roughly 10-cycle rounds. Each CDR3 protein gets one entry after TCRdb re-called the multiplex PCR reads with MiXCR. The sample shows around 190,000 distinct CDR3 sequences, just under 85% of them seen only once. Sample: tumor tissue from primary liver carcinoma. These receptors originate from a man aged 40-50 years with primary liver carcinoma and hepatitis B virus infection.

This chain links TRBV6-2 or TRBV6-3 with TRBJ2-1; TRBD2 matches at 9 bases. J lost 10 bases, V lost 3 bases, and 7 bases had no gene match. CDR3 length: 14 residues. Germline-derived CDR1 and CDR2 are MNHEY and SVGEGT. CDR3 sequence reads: CASSYRSSGEEQFF. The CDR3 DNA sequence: TGTGCCAGCAGTTATCGGTCTAGCGGGGAGGAGCAGTTCTTC.

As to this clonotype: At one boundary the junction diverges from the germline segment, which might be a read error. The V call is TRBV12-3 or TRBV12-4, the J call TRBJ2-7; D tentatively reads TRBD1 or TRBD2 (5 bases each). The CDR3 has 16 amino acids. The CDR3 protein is CASSLMGDLRPYKQYF. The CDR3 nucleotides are TGTGCCAGCAGTTTAATGGGGGACCTAAGACCCTACAAGCAGTACTTC.

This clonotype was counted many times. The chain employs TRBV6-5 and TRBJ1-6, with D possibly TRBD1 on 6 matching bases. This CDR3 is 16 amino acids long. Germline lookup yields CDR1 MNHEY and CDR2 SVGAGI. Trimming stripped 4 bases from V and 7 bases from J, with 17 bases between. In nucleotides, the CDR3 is TGTGCCAGCAGTTCCGGGACAAGGGGCCGGAATTCACCCCTCCACTTT. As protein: CASSSGTRGRNSPLHF.

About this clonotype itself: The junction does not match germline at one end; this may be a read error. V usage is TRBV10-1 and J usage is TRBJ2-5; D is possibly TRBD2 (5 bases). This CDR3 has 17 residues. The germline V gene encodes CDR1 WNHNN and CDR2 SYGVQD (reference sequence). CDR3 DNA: TGCGCCAGCAGTGGAGGGCGTGCAGATCGGTCCCAAGAGACCAAGTACTTC. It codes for CASSGGRADRSQETKYF.

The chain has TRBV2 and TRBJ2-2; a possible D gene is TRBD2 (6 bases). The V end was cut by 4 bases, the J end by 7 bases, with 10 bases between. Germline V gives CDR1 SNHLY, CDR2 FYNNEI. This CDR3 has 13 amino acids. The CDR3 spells CASSGGEGGELFF. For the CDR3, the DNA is TGTGCCAGCAGTGGGGGGGAAGGCGGGGAGCTGTTTTTT.

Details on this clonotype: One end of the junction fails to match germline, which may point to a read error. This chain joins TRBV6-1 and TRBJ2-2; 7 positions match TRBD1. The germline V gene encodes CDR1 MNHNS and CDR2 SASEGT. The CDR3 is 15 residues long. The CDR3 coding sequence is TGTGCCAGCAGTACAGCGACAGGGAACACCGGGGAGCTGTATTTC. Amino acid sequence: CASSTATGNTGELYF.

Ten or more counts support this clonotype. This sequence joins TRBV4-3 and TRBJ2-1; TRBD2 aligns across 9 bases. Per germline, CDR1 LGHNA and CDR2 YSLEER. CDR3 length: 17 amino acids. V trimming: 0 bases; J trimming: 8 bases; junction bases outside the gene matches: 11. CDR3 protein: CASSQERSSGILYEQFF. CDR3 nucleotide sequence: TGCGCCAGCAGCCAAGAAAGGTCTAGCGGGATCCTGTATGAGCAGTTCTTC.

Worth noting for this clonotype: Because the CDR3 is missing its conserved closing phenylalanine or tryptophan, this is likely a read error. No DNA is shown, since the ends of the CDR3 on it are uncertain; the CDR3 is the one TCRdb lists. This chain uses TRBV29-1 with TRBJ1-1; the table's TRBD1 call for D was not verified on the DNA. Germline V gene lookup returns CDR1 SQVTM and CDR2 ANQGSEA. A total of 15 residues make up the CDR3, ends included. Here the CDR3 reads CSIDGGWGMRTESFL.

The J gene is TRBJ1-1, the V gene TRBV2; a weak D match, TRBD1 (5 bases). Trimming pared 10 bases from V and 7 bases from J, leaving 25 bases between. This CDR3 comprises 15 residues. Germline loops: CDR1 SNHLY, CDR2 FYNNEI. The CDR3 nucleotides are TGTGCCACAGCGCTCCGGGACGCAGAGGTCGGTGAAGCTTTCTTT. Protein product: CATALRDAEVGEAFF.

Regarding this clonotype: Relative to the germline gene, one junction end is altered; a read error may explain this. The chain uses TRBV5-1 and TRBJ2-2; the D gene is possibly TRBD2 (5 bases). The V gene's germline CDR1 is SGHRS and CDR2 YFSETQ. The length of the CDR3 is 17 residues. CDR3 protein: CTSSAHLGGTNTGELFF. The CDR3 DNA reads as TGCACCAGCAGCGCCCACTTGGGCGGAACGAACACCGGGGAGCTGTTCTTT. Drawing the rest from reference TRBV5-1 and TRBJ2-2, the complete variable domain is KAGVTQTPRYLIKTRGQQVTLSCSPISGHRSVSWYQQTPGQGLQFLFEYFSETQRNKGNFPGRFSGRQFSNSRSEMNVSTLELGDSALYLCTSSAHLGGTNTGELFFGEGSRLTVL.